The present entry profiles one TCR beta chain with its context. Its specificity is unknown. With V trimmed by 8 bases and J by 3 bases, 1 base remained unmatched. The CDR3 sequence is 13 residues long. CDR1 and CDR2 (germline): MNHEY, SMNVEV (reference sequence). The method was immunoSEQ multiplex PCR; TCRdb's version includes in-frame clones alone and lacks a portion of them. This repertoire shows approximately 40,000 clones, approximately 83% found once; its top ten account for about a tenth. The data originate from a study of CD8 T cells in acute hepatitis C reinfection. Study-wide points: Chronically infected subjects had no follow-up NS3-1073 repertoires.

Time point in this sample: naive CD8 control sorted from an acute-time-point sample. Acute primary HCV meant a new positive RNA or antibody result following a negative test within 24 weeks. This sequence was found in a woman aged 18-29 years who spontaneously cleared hepatitis C infection. The rearrangement joins TRBV27 to TRBJ2-2, with 9 positions matching TRBD2. Sequencing was carried out using naive CD8+ T cells from PBMCs. The CDR3 region is CASRTSDTGELFF. CDR3 in DNA: TGTGCCAGCCGGACTAGCGACACCGGGGAGCTGTTTTTT.